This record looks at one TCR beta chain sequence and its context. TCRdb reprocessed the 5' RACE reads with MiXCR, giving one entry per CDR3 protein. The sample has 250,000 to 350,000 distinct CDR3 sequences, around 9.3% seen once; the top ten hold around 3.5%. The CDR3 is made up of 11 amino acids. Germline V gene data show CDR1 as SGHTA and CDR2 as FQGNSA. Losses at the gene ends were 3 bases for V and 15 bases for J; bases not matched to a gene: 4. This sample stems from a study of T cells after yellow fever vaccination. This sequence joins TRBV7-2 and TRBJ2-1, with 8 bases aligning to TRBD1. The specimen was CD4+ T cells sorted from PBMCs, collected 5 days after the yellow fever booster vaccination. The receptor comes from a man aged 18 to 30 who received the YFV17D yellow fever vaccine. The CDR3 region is CASSFGQGLFF. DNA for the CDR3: TGTGCCAGCAGCTTCGGACAGGGTTTGTTCTTC.